The clone carrying this T cell receptor beta chain has a handful of counts. Its specificity is not known. The data belong to a study of blood T cells in healthy people across ages. The CDR3 totals 15 residues. The germline gives CDR1 SGHRS, CDR2 YFSETQ. Broader study findings: Since the PBMCs were unsorted, naive and antigen-experienced cells could not be conclusively compared.

The use of a sample-barcoded 5' primer and a J-beta primer mix characterized a second PCR of roughly 6 to 11 cycles. Each cDNA molecule was tagged by a template-switch adaptor that had 12 random nucleotides. TCRdb ran MiXCR on the 5' RACE reads and lists one entry per CDR3 protein. The table lists just under 550,000 distinct CDR3 sequences, around 24% of them singletons. These data were also reused for a study on T cells of mothers and their children.

V gene TRBV5-1 combines with J gene TRBJ2-5, with 8 bases lining up with TRBD1. The J call may be wrong; the DNA end is better matched by TRBJ2-7. Sequenced: blood. The origin of this receptor is a boy aged 10-17 years in good health. As DNA, the CDR3 is TGCGCCAGCAGCCGGACAGGGAGCAACTCCTACGAGCAGTACTTC. Translated, it gives CASSRTGSNSYEQYF.